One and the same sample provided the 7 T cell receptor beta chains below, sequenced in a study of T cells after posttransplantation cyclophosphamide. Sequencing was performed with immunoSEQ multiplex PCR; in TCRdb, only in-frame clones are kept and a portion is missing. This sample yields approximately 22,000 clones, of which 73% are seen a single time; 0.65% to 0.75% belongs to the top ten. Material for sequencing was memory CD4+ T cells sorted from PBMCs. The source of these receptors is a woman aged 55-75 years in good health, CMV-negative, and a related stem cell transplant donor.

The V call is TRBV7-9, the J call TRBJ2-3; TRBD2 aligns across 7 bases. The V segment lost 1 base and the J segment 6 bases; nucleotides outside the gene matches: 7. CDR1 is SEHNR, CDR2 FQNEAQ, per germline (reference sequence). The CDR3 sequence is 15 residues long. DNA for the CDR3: TGTGCCAGCAGCTTAGGGACTAGGAAAGATGATACGCAGTATTTT. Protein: CASSLGTRKDDTQYF. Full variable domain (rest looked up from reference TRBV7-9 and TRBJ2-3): DTGVSQNPRHKITKRGQNVTFRCDPISEHNRLYWYRQTLGQGPEFLTYFQNEAQLEKSRLLSDRFSAERPKGSFSTLEIQRTEQGDSAMYLCASSLGTRKDDTQYFGPGTRLTVL.

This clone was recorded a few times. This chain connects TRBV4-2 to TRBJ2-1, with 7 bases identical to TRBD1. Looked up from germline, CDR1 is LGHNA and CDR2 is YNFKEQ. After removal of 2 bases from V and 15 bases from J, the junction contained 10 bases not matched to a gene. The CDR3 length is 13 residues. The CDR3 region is CASSQTTGSPRFF. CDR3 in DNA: TGTGCCAGCAGCCAAACGACAGGGTCTCCGAGGTTCTTC.

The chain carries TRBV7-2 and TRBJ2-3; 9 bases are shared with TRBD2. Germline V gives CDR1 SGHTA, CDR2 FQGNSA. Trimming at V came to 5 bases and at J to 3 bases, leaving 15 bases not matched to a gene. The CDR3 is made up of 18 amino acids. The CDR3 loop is CASSPQSAGGPGTDTQYF. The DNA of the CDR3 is TGTGCCAGCAGCCCCCAAAGCGCGGGAGGGCCGGGGACAGATACGCAGTATTTT.

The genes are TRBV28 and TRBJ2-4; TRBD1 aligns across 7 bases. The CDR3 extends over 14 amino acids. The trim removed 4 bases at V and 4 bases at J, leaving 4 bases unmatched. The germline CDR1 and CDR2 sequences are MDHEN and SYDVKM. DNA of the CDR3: TGTGCCAGCAGTTCGCGCAGGGGGAAAAACATTCAGTACTTC. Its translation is CASSSRRGKNIQYF.

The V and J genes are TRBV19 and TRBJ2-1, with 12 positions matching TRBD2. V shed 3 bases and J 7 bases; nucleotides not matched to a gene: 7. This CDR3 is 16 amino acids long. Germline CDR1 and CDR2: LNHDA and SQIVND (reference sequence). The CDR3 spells CASSISLAGGWNEQFF. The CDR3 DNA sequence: TGTGCCAGTAGTATCTCCCTAGCGGGGGGGTGGAATGAGCAGTTCTTC.

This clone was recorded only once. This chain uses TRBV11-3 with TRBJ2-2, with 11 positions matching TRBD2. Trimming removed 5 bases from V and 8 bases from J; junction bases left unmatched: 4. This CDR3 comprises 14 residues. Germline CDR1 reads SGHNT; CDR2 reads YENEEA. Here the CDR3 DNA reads TGTGCCAGCAGCGTCCGGACTAGCGGGGGGGAGCTGTTTTTT. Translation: CASSVRTSGGELFF.

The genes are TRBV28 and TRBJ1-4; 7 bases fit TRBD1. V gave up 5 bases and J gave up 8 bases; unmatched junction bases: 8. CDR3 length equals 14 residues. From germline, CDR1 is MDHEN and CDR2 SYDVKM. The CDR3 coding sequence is TGTGCCAGCAGTCCGCAGGGGGTGAGAGAAAAACTGTTTTTT. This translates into CASSPQGVREKLFF.